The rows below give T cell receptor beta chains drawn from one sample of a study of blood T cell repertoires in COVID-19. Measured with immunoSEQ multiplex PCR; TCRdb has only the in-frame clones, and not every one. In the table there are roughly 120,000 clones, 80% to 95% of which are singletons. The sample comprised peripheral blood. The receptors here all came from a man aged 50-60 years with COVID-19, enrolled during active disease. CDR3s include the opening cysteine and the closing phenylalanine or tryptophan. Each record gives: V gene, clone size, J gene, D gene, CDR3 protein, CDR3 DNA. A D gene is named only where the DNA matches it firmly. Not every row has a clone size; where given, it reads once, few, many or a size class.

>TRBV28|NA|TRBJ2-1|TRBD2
CASSLPSGRPNNEQFF
TGTGCCAGCAGTTTGCCTAGCGGGAGGCCAAACAATGAGCAGTTCTTC
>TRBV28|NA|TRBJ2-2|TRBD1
CASSRTGGGSGELFF
TGTGCCAGCAGTCGGACAGGGGGCGGCTCCGGGGAGCTGTTTTTT
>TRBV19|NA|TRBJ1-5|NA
CASSIFQNQPQHF
TGTGCCAGTAGTATCTTTCAGAATCAGCCCCAGCATTTT
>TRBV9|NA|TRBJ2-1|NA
CASSIAGANEQFF
TGTGCCAGCAGCATCGCAGGGGCCAATGAGCAGTTCTTC
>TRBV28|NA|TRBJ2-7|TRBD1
CASSLGQKYEQYF
TGTGCCAGCAGCTTGGGACAGAAGTACGAGCAGTACTTC
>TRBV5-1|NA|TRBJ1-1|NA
CASSTSGTEAFF
TGCGCCAGCAGCACCTCGGGCACTGAAGCTTTCTTT
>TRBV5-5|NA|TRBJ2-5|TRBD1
CASSLETGVQETQYF
TGTGCCAGCAGCTTGGAAACAGGGGTCCAAGAGACCCAGTACTTC
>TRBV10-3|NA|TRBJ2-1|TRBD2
CAISAGSGGEQFF
TGTGCCATCAGTGCGGGGAGCGGGGGTGAGCAGTTCTTC
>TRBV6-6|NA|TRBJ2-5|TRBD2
CASSPRTSGRTQTQYF
TGTGCCAGCAGTCCCCGGACTAGCGGGAGGACGCAGACCCAGTACTTC
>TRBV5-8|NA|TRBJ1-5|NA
CASSLGQASNQPQHF
TGTGCCAGCAGCTTGGGGCAGGCTAGCAATCAGCCCCAGCATTTT
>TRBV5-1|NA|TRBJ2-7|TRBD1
CASSSRQGYEQYF
TGCGCCAGCAGCTCCAGACAGGGCTACGAGCAGTACTTC
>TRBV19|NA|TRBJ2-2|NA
CASSIPRGGNTGELFF
TGTGCCAGTAGTATCCCTCGGGGAGGGAACACCGGGGAGCTGTTTTTT
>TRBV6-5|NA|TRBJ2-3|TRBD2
CASSPAGGPDTQYF
TGTGCCAGCAGCCCAGCGGGAGGGCCAGATACGCAGTATTTT
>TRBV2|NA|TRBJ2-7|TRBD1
CASSEARGDRSAEQYF
TGTGCCAGCAGTGAAGCCCGAGGGGACAGGTCTGCGGAGCAGTACTTC
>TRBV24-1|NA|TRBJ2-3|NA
CATSDYTDTQYF
TGTGCCACCAGTGACTACACAGATACGCAGTATTTT
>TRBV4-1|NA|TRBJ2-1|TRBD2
CASSQAAAGVLNNEQFF
TGCGCCAGCAGCCAAGCTGCGGCGGGAGTCCTAAACAATGAGCAGTTCTTC
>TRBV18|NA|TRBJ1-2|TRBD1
CASSPETGSGYTF
TGTGCCAGCTCACCAGAGACAGGGTCCGGCTACACCTTC
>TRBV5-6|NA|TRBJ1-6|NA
CASSLARGSGSPLHF
TGTGCCAGCAGCTTGGCCCGTGGTTCGGGATCACCCCTCCACTTT
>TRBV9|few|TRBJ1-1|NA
CASSVDMNTEAFF
TGTGCCAGCAGCGTAGATATGAACACTGAAGCTTTCTTT